These 10 T cell receptor beta chains were sequenced from one sample in a study of T cell responses to AZD1222 COVID-19 vaccine. The protocol was immunoSEQ multiplex PCR, while the TCRdb copy is restricted to in-frame clones and leaves out a portion. The sample has some 97,000 clones, about 89% seen once. This specimen consisted of peripheral blood, obtained on day 0 of AZD1222 vaccination. The receptors were sampled from an adult in good health.

The chain employs TRBV10-3 and TRBJ2-5; TRBD1 might be the D (6 bases). The CDR3 contains 14 residues. CDR1 is ENHRY, CDR2 SYGVKD, per germline. V was trimmed by 5 bases and J by 3 bases, leaving 13 bases between them. CDR3 region: CAISRTEDKETQYF. Here the CDR3 DNA reads TGTGCCATCAGTAGGACAGAAGACAAAGAGACCCAGTACTTC.

This clone has a single count. V and J are TRBV5-6 and TRBJ2-7; the match to TRBD1 covers 8 bases. The germline V gene encodes CDR1 SGHDT and CDR2 YYEEEE. The CDR3 covers 12 residues. Unmatched junction bases numbered 1, after V lost 1 base and J lost 7 bases. The CDR3 coding sequence is TGTGCCAGCAGCTTGTGGACAGGGGAGCAGTACTTC. Protein: CASSLWTGEQYF.

This chain links TRBV12-3 or TRBV12-4 with TRBJ1-3; the D gene is possibly TRBD1 (6 bases). The CDR3 runs to 13 residues. V dropped 7 bases and J dropped 4 bases, with 11 bases sitting between them. This CDR3 is CASTRGGGNTIYF. CDR3 coding DNA: TGTGCCAGCACGAGAGGGGGAGGAAACACCATATATTTT.

The chain employs TRBV18 and TRBJ1-3, with a possible D match to TRBD1 (5 bases). V was pared by 6 bases and J by 0 bases, with 18 bases between. Germline assignment: CDR1 KGHSH and CDR2 LQKENI. This CDR3 contains 17 residues. CDR3 amino acids: CASSRTVEGSSGNTIYF. The CDR3 DNA reads as TGTGCCAGCTCCCGCACGGTGGAGGGGAGCTCTGGAAACACCATATATTTT.

This chain connects TRBV5-1 to TRBJ2-1; 9 nucleotides align to TRBD2. The V gene's germline CDR1 is SGHRS and CDR2 YFSETQ. With V trimmed by 3 bases and J by 5 bases, 6 bases remained unmatched. The CDR3 sequence is 15 residues long. CDR3 nucleotides: TGCGCCAGCAGCTCTGGACTAGCGAAGGACAATGAGCAGTTCTTC. Its protein is CASSSGLAKDNEQFF.

The rearrangement joins TRBV6-5 to TRBJ1-4; D is ambiguous. This CDR3 is 14 amino acids long. Trimming cost V 7 bases and J 4 bases, with 13 bases left between them. CDR1 is MNHEY, CDR2 SVGAGI, per germline. In nucleotides, the CDR3 is TGTGCCAGCAAAAAAAACAGTGATAATGAAAAACTGTTTTTT. This translates into CASKKNSDNEKLFF.

This chain connects TRBV6-5 to TRBJ1-1; D is ambiguous. Trimming shortened V by 2 bases and J by 4 bases, and 8 bases separated the two germline ends. The CDR3 totals 13 residues. Germline V gene lookup returns CDR1 MNHEY and CDR2 SVGAGI. The CDR3 sequence is CASSYALGTEAFF. CDR3 DNA: TGTGCCAGCAGTTACGCCCTAGGCACTGAAGCTTTCTTT.

This chain uses TRBV5-1 with TRBJ1-1; tentative D call: TRBD1 (6 bases). With 2 bases removed from V and 9 bases from J, the gap between germline ends came to 14 bases. Germline CDR1 is SGHRS and CDR2 is YFSETQ. This CDR3 spans 13 amino acids. CDR3 region: CASSFDRDKQAFF. The CDR3 nucleotides are TGCGCCAGCAGCTTCGATAGGGACAAGCAAGCTTTCTTT.

V gene TRBV27 combines with J gene TRBJ1-2; the D gene is possibly TRBD1 (6 bases). Trimming shortened V by 2 bases and J by 8 bases, and 18 bases separated the two germline ends. The CDR3 has 15 amino acids. Germline V gene lookup returns CDR1 MNHEY and CDR2 SMNVEV (reference sequence). In DNA, the CDR3 is TGTGCCAGCAGTTTAACAGTACTCCCCCAGGGGGGCTACACCTTC. It translates to CASSLTVLPQGGYTF.

V and J are TRBV6-6 and TRBJ1-1, with 7 nucleotides matching TRBD1. This CDR3 comprises 14 residues. Per germline, CDR1 MNHNY and CDR2 SVGAGI (reference sequence). Trimming at V came to 3 bases and at J to 4 bases, leaving 5 bases not matched to a gene. The CDR3 nucleotides are TGTGCCAGCAGTTATCAGGGGGTAGGCACTGAAGCTTTCTTT. Its translation is CASSYQGVGTEAFF.